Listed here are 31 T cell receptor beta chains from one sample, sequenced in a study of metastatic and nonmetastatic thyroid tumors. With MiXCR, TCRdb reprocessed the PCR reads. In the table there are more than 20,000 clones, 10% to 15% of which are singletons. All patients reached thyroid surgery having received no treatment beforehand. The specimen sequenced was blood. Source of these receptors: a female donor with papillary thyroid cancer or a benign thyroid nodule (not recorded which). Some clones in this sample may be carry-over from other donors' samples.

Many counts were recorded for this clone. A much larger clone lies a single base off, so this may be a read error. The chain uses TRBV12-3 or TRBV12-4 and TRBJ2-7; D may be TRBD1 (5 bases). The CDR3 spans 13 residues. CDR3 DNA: TGCGCGTCAACCAAGGACACCTCCTACGAGCAGTACTTC. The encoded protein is CASTKDTSYEQYF.

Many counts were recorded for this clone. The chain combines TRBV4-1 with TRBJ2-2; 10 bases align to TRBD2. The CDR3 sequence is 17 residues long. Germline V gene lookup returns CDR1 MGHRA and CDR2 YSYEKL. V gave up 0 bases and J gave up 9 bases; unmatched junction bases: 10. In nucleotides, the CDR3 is TGCGCCAGCAGCCAAGATGGTCTAGCGGGAGTATGGAGGGAGCTGTTTTTT. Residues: CASSQDGLAGVWRELFF.

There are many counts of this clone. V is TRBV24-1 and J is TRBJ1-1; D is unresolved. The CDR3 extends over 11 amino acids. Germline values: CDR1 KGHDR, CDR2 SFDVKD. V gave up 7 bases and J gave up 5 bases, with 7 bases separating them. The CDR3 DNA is TGTGCCACCAGAAGTGGGACTGAAGCTTTCTTT. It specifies CATRSGTEAFF.

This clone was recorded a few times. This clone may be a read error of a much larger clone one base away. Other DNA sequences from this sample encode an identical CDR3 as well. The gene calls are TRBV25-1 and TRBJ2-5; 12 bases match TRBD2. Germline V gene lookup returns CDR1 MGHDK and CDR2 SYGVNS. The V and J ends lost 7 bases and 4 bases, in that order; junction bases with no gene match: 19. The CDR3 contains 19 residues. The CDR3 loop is CASTALAQLAGGIGETQYF. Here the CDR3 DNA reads TGTGCCAGCACCGCCCTTGCACAACTAGCGGGAGGTATAGGAGAGACCCAGTACTTC.

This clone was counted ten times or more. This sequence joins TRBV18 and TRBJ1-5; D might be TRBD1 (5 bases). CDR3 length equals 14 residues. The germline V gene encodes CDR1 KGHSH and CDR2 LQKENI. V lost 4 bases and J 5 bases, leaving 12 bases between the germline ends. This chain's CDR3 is CASSQEGYYQPQHF. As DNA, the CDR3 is TGTGCCAGCTCACAAGAGGGGTACTATCAGCCCCAGCATTTT.

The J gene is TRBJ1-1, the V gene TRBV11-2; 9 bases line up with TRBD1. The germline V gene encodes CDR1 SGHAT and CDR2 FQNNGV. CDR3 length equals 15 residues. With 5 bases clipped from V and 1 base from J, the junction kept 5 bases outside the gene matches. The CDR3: CASSPEGQGNTEAFF. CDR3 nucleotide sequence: TGTGCCAGCAGCCCTGAGGGACAGGGGAACACTGAAGCTTTCTTT.

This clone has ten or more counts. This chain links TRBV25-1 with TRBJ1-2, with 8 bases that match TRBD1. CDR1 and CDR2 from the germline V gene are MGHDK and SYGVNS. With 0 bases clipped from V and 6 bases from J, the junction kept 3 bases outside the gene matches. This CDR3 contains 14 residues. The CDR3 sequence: CASSEYAGGDGYTF. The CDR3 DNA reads TGTGCCAGCAGTGAATACGCAGGGGGCGATGGCTACACCTTC.

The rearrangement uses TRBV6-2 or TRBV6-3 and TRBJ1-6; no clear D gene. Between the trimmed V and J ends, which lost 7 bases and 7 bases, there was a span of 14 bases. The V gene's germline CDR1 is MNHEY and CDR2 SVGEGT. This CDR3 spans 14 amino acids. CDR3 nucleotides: TGTGCCAGCATTAAGGACGGTGGGAATTCACCCCTCCACTTT. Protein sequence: CASIKDGGNSPLHF.

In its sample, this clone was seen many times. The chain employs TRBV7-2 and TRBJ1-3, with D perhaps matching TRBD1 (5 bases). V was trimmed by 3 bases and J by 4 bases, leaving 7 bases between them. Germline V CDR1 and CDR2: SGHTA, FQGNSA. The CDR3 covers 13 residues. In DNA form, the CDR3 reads TGTGCCAGCAGCTTCCAGGGCGGAAACACCATATATTTT. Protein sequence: CASSFQGGNTIYF. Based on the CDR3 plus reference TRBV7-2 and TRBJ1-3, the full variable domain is GAGVSQSPSNKVTEKGKDVELRCDPISGHTALYWYRQSLGQGLEFLIYFQGNSAPDKSGLPSDRFSAERTGGSVSTLTIQRTQQEDSAVYLCASSFQGGNTIYFGEGSWLTVV.

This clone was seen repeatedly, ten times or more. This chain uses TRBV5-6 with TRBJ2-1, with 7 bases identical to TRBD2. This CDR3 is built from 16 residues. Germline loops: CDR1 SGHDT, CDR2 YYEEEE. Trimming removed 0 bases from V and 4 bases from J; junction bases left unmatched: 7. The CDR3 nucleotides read TGTGCCAGCAGCTTGGGGGCGGGAGAGATTTACAATGAGCAGTTCTTC. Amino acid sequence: CASSLGAGEIYNEQFF.

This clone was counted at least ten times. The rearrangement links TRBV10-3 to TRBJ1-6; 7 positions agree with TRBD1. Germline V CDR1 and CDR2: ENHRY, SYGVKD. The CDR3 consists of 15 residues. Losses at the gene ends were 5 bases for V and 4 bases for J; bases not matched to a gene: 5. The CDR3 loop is CAISPGQEYNSPLHF. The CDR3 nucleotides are TGTGCCATCAGTCCTGGACAGGAATATAATTCACCCCTCCACTTT.

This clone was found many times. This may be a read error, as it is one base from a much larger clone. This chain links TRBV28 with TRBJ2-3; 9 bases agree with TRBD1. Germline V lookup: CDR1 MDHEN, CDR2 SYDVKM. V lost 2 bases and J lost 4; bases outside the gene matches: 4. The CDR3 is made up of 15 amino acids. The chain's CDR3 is CASSLGTGNADTQYF. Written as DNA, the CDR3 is TGTGCCAGCAGTTTAGGGACAGGGAACGCAGATACGCAGTATTTT.

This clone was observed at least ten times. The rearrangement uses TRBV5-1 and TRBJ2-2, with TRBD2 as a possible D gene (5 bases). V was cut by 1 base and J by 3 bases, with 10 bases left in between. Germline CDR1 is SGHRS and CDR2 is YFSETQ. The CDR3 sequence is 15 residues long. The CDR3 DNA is TGCGCCAGCAGCTTGTCGGACTCATACACCGGGGAGCTGTTTTTT. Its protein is CASSLSDSYTGELFF.

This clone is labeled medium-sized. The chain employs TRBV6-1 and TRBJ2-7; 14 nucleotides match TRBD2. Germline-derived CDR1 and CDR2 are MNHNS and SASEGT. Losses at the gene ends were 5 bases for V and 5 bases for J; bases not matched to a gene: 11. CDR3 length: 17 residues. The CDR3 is CASSPRSGLAGEDEQYF. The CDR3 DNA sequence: TGTGCCAGCAGTCCTCGATCGGGACTAGCGGGAGAGGACGAGCAGTACTTC.

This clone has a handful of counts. In DNA form, the CDR3 reads TGTGCCAGTCAAGGGGGGCTTGATGTTGGTGAGCAGTTCTTC. It codes for CASQGGLDVGEQFF. V is TRBV6-2 or TRBV6-3 and J is TRBJ2-1; either TRBD1 or TRBD2 may fit D (6 bases each). The length of the CDR3 is 14 residues. V lost 9 bases and J lost 9, with 21 bases in between. Germline CDR1 reads MNHEY; CDR2 reads SVGEGT.

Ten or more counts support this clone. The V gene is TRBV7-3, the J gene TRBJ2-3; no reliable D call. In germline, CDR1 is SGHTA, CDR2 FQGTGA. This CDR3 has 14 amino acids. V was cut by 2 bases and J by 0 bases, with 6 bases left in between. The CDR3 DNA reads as TGTGCCAGCAGCTTACGGGCTAGCACAGATACGCAGTATTTT. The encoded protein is CASSLRASTDTQYF.

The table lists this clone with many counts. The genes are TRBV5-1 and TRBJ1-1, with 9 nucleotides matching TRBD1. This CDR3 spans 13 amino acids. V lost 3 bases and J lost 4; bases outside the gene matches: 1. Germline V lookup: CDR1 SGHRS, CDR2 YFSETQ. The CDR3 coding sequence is TGCGCCAGCAGCTCGGACAGGGGCACTGAAGCTTTCTTT. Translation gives CASSSDRGTEAFF.

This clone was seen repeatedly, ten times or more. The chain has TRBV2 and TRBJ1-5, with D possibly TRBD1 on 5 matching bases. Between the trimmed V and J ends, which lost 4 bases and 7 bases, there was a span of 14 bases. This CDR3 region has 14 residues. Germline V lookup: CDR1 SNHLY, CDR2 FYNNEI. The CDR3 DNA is TGTGCCAGCAGTGTGTTTCTCCAGGGACAGCCCCAGCATTTT. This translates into CASSVFLQGQPQHF.

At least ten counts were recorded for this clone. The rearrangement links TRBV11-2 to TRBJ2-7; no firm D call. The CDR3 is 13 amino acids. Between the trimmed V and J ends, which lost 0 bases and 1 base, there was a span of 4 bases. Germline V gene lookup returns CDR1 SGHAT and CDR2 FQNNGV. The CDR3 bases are TGTGCCAGCAGCTTAGAAGGGTCCTACGAGCAGTACTTC. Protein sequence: CASSLEGSYEQYF. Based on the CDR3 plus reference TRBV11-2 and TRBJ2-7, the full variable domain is EAGVAQSPRYKIIEKRQSVAFWCNPISGHATLYWYQQILGQGPKLLIQFQNNGVVDDSQLPKDRFSAERLKGVDSTLKIQPAKLEDSAVYLCASSLEGSYEQYFGPGTRLTVT.

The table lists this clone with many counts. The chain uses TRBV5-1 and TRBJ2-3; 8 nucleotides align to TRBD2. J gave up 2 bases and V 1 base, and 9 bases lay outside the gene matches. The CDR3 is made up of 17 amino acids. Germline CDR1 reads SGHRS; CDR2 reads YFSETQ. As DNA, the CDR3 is TGCGCCAGCAGCTTGTCGCCAAGCGGGGGATTCACAGATACGCAGTATTTT. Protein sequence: CASSLSPSGGFTDTQYF. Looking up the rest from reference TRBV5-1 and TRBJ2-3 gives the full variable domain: KAGVTQTPRYLIKTRGQQVTLSCSPISGHRSVSWYQQTPGQGLQFLFEYFSETQRNKGNFPGRFSGRQFSNSRSEMNVSTLELGDSALYLCASSLSPSGGFTDTQYFGPGTRLTVL.

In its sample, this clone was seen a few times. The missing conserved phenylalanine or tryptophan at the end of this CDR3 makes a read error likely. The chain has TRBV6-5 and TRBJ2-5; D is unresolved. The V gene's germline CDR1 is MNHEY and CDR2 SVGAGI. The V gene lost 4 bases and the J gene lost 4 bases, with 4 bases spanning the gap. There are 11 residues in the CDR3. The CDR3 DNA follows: TGTGCCAGCAGTTGTCCAGAGACCCAGTACCTC. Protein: CASSCPETQYL.

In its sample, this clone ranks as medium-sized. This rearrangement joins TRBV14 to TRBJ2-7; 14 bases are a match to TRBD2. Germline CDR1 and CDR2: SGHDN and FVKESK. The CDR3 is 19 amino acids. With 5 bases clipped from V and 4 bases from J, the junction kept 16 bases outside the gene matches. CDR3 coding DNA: TGTGCCAGCAGCGGCTGGACCCAGGGGACTAGCGGGAGAGGATACGAGCAGTACTTC. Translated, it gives CASSGWTQGTSGRGYEQYF.

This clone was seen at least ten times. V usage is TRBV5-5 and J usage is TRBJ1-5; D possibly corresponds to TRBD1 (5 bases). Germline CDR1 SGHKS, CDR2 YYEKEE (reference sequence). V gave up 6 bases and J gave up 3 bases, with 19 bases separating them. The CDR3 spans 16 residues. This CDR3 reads CASTPGGMGVNQPQHF. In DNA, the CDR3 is TGTGCCAGCACCCCCGGGGGGATGGGAGTCAATCAGCCCCAGCATTTT.

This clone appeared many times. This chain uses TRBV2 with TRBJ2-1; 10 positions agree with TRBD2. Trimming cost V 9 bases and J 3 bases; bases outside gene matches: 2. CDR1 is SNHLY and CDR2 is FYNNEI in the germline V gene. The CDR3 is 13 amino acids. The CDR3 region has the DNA TGTGCCAGAAGCGGGAGGGTCTACAATGAGCAGTTCTTC. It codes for CARSGRVYNEQFF. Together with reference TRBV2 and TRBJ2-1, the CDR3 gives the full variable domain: EPEVTQTPSHQVTQMGQEVILRCVPISNHLYFYWYRQILGQKVEFLVSFYNNEISEKSEIFDDQFSVERPDGSNFTLKIRSTKLEDSAMYFCARSGRVYNEQFFGPGTRLTVL.

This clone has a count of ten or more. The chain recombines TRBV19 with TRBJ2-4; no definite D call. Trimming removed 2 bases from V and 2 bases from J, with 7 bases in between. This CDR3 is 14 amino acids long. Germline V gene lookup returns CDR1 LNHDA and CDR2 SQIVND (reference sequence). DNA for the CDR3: TGTGCCAGTAGTATACTGGGTTCCAAAAACATTCAGTACTTC. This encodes CASSILGSKNIQYF.

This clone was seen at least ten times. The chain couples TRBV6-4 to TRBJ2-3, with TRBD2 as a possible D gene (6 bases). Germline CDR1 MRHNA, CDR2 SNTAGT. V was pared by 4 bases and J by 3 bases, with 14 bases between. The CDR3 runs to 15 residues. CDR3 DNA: TGTGCCAGCAGTGTGGAGGGAGGAGGTACAGATACGCAGTATTTT. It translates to CASSVEGGGTDTQYF.

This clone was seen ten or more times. The CDR3 nucleotides read TGTGCCAGTAGCATCCAGGGGAGGAACACTGAAGCTTTCTTT. Its protein product is CASSIQGRNTEAFF. This chain connects TRBV19 to TRBJ1-1, with a weak D call TRBD1 (6 bases). The CDR3 spans 14 residues. Trimming pared 6 bases from V and 1 base from J, leaving 12 bases between. From germline, CDR1 is LNHDA and CDR2 SQIVND (reference sequence).

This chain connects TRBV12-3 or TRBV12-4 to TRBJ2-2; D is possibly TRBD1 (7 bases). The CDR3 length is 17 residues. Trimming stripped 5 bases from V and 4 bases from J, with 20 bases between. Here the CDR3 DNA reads TGTGCCAGCAGTACGGAGGGGGCAGGGGGACGCACCGGGGAGCTGTTTTTT. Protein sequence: CASSTEGAGGRTGELFF.

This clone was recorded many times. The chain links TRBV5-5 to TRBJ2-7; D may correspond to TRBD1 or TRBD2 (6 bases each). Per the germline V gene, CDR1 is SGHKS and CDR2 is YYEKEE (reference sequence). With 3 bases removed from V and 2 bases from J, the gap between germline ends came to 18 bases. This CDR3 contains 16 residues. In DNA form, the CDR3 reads TGTGCCAGCAGCTCGTTCCCGGGGGCGAGTACCTACGAGCAGTACTTC. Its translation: CASSSFPGASTYEQYF.

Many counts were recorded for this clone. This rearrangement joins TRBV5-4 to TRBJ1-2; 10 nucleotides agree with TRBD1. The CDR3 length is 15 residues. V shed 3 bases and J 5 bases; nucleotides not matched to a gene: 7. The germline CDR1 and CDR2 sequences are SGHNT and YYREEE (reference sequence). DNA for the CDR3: TGTGCCAGCAGCTCAGGACAGGGGGATGGTTATGGCTACACCTTC. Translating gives CASSSGQGDGYGYTF.

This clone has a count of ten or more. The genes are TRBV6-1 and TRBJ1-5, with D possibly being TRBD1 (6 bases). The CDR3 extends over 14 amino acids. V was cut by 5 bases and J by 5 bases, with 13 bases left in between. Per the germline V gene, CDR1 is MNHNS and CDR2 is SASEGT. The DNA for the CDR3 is TGTGCCAGCAGTCCCCGGACAGCTGATCAGCCCCAGCATTTT. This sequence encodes CASSPRTADQPQHF.